Below are 18 T cell receptor beta chains sequenced from a single sample in a study of blood T cells in healthy people across ages. The second PCR ran about 7 to 12 cycles with a sample-barcoded 5' primer and J-beta primers. Using its own MiXCR run on the 5' RACE reads, TCRdb lists one record per CDR3 protein. This sample has 1,500,000 or so distinct CDR3 sequences, with 35% to 45% found just once. Sequencing input: blood. Receptors originate from a woman aged 18-30 years in good health.

This clonotype has only a few counts. This rearrangement joins TRBV9 to TRBJ1-5; D uncertain. This CDR3 is 15 amino acids long. The germline gives CDR1 SGDLS, CDR2 YYNGEE. V lost 0 bases and J lost 3, with 10 bases in between. CDR3 in amino acids: CASSVDGRINQPQHF. CDR3 sequence (DNA): TGTGCCAGCAGCGTAGACGGGAGGATCAATCAGCCCCAGCATTTT.

Concerning this clonotype itself: One end of the junction varies from germline; a read error may be responsible. The chain uses TRBV29-1 and TRBJ2-1; weak D call: TRBD2 (5 bases). Germline V CDR1 and CDR2: SQVTM, ANQGSEA. There are 14 residues in the CDR3. The CDR3 here is CSIRRSSSYNKQFF. CDR3 coding DNA: TGCAGCATTCGACGGTCTAGCTCCTACAATAAGCAGTTCTTC.

The chain employs TRBV7-2 and TRBJ1-5; tentative D call: TRBD1 (5 bases). Germline V gene sequence: CDR1 SGHTA, CDR2 FQGNSA. The CDR3 runs to 15 residues. Trimming left V 2 bases short and J 4 bases short, with 12 bases between. CDR3 loop: CASSLNGGSNQPQHF. CDR3 sequence (DNA): TGTGCCAGCAGCTTAAATGGGGGGAGTAATCAGCCCCAGCATTTT.

The chain joins TRBV29-1 to TRBJ2-3; D uncertain. V lost 6 bases, J lost 2 bases, and 15 bases lay in between. This CDR3 has 14 amino acids. Germline V gene lookup returns CDR1 SQVTM and CDR2 ANQGSEA. CDR3 in DNA: TGCAGCGTGACGTGGGTGCGTCTCACAGATACGCAGTATTTT. Protein: CSVTWVRLTDTQYF.

The rearrangement links TRBV29-1 to TRBJ2-3; D is ambiguous. The CDR3 covers 13 residues. Germline lookup yields CDR1 SQVTM and CDR2 ANQGSEA. With 1 base removed from V and 0 bases from J, the gap between germline ends came to 5 bases. CDR3 nucleotide sequence: TGCAGCGTTGAAGTGACTAGCACAGATACGCAGTATTTT. This translates into CSVEVTSTDTQYF.

This chain links TRBV6-2 or TRBV6-3 with TRBJ2-3; TRBD2 matches at 8 bases. In germline, CDR1 is MNHEY, CDR2 SVGEGT. The trim removed 0 bases at V and 2 bases at J, leaving 4 bases unmatched. This CDR3 has 16 amino acids. The CDR3 nucleotides read TGTGCCAGCAGTTACTCGTTAGCGGGATTCACAGATACGCAGTATTTT. This encodes CASSYSLAGFTDTQYF.

This chain joins TRBV29-1 and TRBJ2-7, with TRBD2 as a possible D gene (6 bases). Germline V CDR1 and CDR2: SQVTM, ANQGSEA. This CDR3 is built from 11 residues. V was clipped by 7 bases and J by 7 bases, with 14 bases between them. Here the CDR3 DNA reads TGCAGCGATGGGACTTACAATGAGCAGTACTTC. Translated: CSDGTYNEQYF.

The CDR3 here is CASSRPGQSSYEQYF. CDR3 in DNA: TGCGCCAGCAGCCGGCCGGGACAGAGCTCCTACGAGCAGTACTTC. This sequence joins TRBV4-1 and TRBJ2-7, with 7 bases identical to TRBD1. The CDR3 is 15 residues long. The germline V gene has CDR1 MGHRA and CDR2 YSYEKL. V lost 4 bases and J lost 0; bases outside the gene matches: 6.

This rearrangement joins TRBV10-3 to TRBJ2-7; the D gene is possibly TRBD2 (6 bases). This CDR3 is built from 15 residues. In germline, CDR1 is ENHRY, CDR2 SYGVKD. The V gene lost 8 bases and the J gene lost 1 base, with 18 bases spanning the gap. The CDR3 region is CAIGGADLPSYEQYF. The CDR3 nucleotides read TGTGCCATCGGAGGGGCGGATCTCCCGTCCTACGAGCAGTACTTC.

This clonotype was found a few times. The V and J genes are TRBV6-2 or TRBV6-3 and TRBJ1-2; 7 bases are shared with TRBD1. Germline V gene lookup returns CDR1 MNHEY and CDR2 SVGEGT. With V trimmed by 4 bases and J by 4 bases, 6 bases remained unmatched. The CDR3 totals 14 residues. The CDR3 here is CASSFSDRIYGYTF. The CDR3 DNA reads TGTGCCAGCAGTTTCTCGGACAGGATCTATGGCTACACCTTC.

The rearrangement uses TRBV14 and TRBJ2-3; 7 bases align to TRBD2. Germline V gene lookup returns CDR1 SGHDN and CDR2 FVKESK. Trimming took 2 bases from V and 1 from J; bases not matched to a gene: 6. This CDR3 spans 16 amino acids. Here the CDR3 reads CASSQQGLVRTDTQYF. The CDR3 nucleotides read TGTGCCAGCAGCCAACAAGGACTAGTGCGCACAGATACGCAGTATTTT.

This clonotype occurred a few times. This chain uses TRBV9 with TRBJ2-5; tentatively, D is TRBD2 (6 bases). Deletions cut 1 base from V and 2 bases from J, with 15 bases between. CDR1 is SGDLS and CDR2 is YYNGEE in the germline V gene. The CDR3 consists of 16 residues. DNA for the CDR3: TGTGCCAGCAGCGTACTGGGGGGACGCCTACAAGAGACCCAGTACTTC. As protein: CASSVLGGRLQETQYF.

This clonotype was detected a few times. V is TRBV20-1 and J is TRBJ1-6; 7 bases align to TRBD1. Per germline, CDR1 DFQATT and CDR2 SNEGSKA (reference sequence). Trimming took 6 bases from V and 8 from J; bases not matched to a gene: 1. This CDR3 has 11 amino acids. The CDR3 DNA reads as TGCAGTGCAGGGACAGATTCACCCCTCCACTTT. Translation gives CSAGTDSPLHF.

The rearrangement uses TRBV18 and TRBJ1-1; no firm D call. Trimming removed 6 bases at V and 0 bases at J, with 14 bases between. Per germline, CDR1 KGHSH and CDR2 LQKENI. The CDR3 extends over 15 amino acids. DNA of the CDR3: TGTGCCAGCTCCCCGGGAGGGTACATGAACACTGAAGCTTTCTTT. Translating gives CASSPGGYMNTEAFF.

This sequence joins TRBV6-1 and TRBJ2-7; D unclear. Germline CDR1 is MNHNS and CDR2 is SASEGT. There are 11 residues in the CDR3. Between the trimmed V and J ends, which lost 6 bases and 6 bases, there was a span of 9 bases. CDR3 in amino acids: CASRESLEQYF. CDR3 sequence (DNA): TGTGCCAGCAGGGAATCTCTCGAGCAGTACTTC.

The chain uses TRBV20-1 and TRBJ2-4; TRBD2 matches at 10 bases. V lost 1 base and J lost 13; bases outside the gene matches: 16. The germline gives CDR1 DFQATT, CDR2 SNEGSKA (reference sequence). This CDR3 spans 16 amino acids. CDR3 in DNA: TGCAGTGCTAGAGGGGCCTACAGCGGGGGGGCGAATGAGCAGTACTTC. Amino acid sequence: CSARGAYSGGANEQYF.

V gene TRBV4-1 combines with J gene TRBJ2-7, with D possibly being TRBD1 (5 bases). Trimming took off 4 bases at V and 5 bases at J, with 18 bases between the two ends. Germline V gene lookup returns CDR1 MGHRA and CDR2 YSYEKL. This CDR3 comprises 15 residues. The CDR3 protein is CASSRVQVIGDEQYF. The CDR3 nucleotides read TGCGCCAGCAGCCGGGTACAGGTAATTGGTGACGAGCAGTACTTC.

J is TRBJ2-1 and V is TRBV20-1, with D possibly being TRBD2 (5 bases). Trimming shortened V by 6 bases and J by 2 bases, and 20 bases separated the two germline ends. The CDR3 covers 16 residues. CDR1 DFQATT and CDR2 SNEGSKA come from the germline V gene (reference sequence). This chain's CDR3 is CSAHFTRVQTYNEQFF. The DNA of the CDR3 is TGCAGTGCCCACTTTACGCGGGTTCAAACCTACAATGAGCAGTTCTTC.